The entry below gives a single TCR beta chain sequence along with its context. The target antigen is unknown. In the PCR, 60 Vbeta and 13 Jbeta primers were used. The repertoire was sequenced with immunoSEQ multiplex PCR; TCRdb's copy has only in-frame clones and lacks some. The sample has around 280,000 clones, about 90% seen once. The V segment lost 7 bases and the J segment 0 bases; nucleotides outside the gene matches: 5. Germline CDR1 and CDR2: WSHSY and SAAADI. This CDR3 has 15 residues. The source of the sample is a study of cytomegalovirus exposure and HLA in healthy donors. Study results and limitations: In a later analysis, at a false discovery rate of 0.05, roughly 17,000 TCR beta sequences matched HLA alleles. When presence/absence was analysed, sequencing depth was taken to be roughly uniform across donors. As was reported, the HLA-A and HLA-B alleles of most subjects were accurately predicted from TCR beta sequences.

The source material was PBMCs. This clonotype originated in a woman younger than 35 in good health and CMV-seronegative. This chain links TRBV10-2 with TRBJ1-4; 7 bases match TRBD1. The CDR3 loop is CASKDRVATNEKLFF. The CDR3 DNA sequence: TGCGCCAGCAAAGACAGGGTGGCAACTAATGAAAAACTGTTTTTT.